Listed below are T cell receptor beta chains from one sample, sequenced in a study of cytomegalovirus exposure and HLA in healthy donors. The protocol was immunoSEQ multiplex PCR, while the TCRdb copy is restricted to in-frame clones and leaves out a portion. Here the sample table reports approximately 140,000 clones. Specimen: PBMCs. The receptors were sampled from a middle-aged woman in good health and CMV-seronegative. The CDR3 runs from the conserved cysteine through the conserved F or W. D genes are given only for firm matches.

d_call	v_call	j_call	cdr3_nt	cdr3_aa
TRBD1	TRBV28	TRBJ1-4	TGTGCCAGCAGTTCCGACAGGGGTTCCAGGGAAAAACTGTTTTTT	CASSSDRGSREKLFF
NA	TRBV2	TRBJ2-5	TGTGCCAGCAGTGAAAACACGCAAGAGACCCAGTACTTC	CASSENTQETQYF
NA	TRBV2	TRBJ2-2	TGTGCCAGCAGATCAACAGGGAGGGCCGGGGAGCTGTTTTTT	CASRSTGRAGELFF
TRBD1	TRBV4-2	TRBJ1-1	TGTGCCAGCAAGCGACAGGGTTTGAACACTGAAGCTTTCTTT	CASKRQGLNTEAFF
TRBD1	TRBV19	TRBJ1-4	TGTGCCAGTAGTACCCACCCCGGGACAGGGGTCGGGGAAAAACTGTTTTTT	CASSTHPGTGVGEKLFF
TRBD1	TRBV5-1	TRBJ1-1	TGCGCCAGCAGCTTGTCTACAGGGGCAAACACTGAAGCTTTCTTT	CASSLSTGANTEAFF
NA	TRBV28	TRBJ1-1	TGTGCCAGCAGTTCCCCCGGGGGGGCTGGGGCTTTCTTT	CASSSPGGAGAFF
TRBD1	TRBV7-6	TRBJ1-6	TGTGCCAGCAGCTCGCAGACAGGGAGCTCCTATAATTCACCCCTCCACTTT	CASSSQTGSSYNSPLHF
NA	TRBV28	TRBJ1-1	TGTGCCAGCAGTTTAGCGGGCATGAACACTGAAGCTTTCTTT	CASSLAGMNTEAFF
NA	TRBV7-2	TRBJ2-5	TGTGCCAGCAGCCCCCAGCCAGGGGAATGGGAGACCCAGTACTTC	CASSPQPGEWETQYF
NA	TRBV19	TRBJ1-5	TGTGCCAGTAGTATTCTTGCGTATCGACAGCCCCAGCATTTT	CASSILAYRQPQHF
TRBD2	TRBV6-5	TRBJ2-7	TGTGCCAGCAGTTTTGGTAGCGGGGGGGCAGGTCGGCAGTACTTC	CASSFGSGGAGRQYF
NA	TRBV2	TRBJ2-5	TGTGCCAGCTCTTTGGAGGAGACCCGGTACTTC	CASSLEETRYF
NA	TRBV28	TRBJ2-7	TGTGCCAGCAGCTTACGGGGATTCGAGCAGTACTTC	CASSLRGFEQYF
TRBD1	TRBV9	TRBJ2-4	TGTGCCAGCAGCGCGGACAGGCAAGGGGACATTCAGTACTTC	CASSADRQGDIQYF
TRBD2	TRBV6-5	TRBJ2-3	TGTGCCAGCACCCGGGGGGGCCTTACAGATACGCAGTATTTT	CASTRGGLTDTQYF
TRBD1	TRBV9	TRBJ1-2	TGTGCCAGCAGCGTCCAGGGGGCTGGCTACACCTTC	CASSVQGAGYTF
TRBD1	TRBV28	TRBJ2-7	TGTGCCAGCAGTTTTTTGGCTGGGAGGGGGACAGGGGGAGTATACGAGCAGTACTTC	CASSFLAGRGTGGVYEQYF
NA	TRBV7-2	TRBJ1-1	TGTGCCAGCAGAACCCAGATGAACACTGAAGCTTTCTTT	CASRTQMNTEAFF
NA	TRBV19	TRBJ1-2	TGTGCCAGTAGTCCGGGGACAAACTATGGCTACACCTTC	CASSPGTNYGYTF
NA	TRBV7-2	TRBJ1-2	TGTGCCAGGGGCCTGGGGGGGGTATATGGCTACACCTTC	CARGLGGVYGYTF
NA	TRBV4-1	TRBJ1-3	TGCGCCAGCAGCTCCAGGCCCGTAGGAAACACCATATATTTT	CASSSRPVGNTIYF
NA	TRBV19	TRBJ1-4	TGTGCCAGTAGGTCGGGAGAGGAAGAAAAACTGTTTTTT	CASRSGEEEKLFF
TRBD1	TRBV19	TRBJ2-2	TGTGCCATACTACAGGGGGGATCCGGGGAGCTGTTTTTT	CAILQGGSGELFF
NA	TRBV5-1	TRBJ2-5	TGCGCCAGCAGCTTTTTATGGGGGCCAAACCAAGAGACCCAGTACTTC	CASSFLWGPNQETQYF
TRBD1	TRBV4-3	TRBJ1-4	TGCGCCAGCAGCCAAGGAGGACAGGGAACAACTAATGAAAAACTGTTTTTT	CASSQGGQGTTNEKLFF
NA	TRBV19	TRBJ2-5	TGTGCCAGTAGCAGTACTAGCAGAAGGGTGTACGAGACCCAGTACTTC	CASSSTSRRVYETQYF
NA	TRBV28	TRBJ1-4	TGTGCCAGCAGTCGACAGCACCGAGAGAAACTGTTTTTT	CASSRQHREKLFF
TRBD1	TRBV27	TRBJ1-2	TGTGCCAGCAGGAGGGACAGGGGAAACTATGGCTACACCTTC	CASRRDRGNYGYTF
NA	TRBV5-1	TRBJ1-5	TGCGCCAGCAGCTCGGACGGACAGCCCAATCAGCCCCAGCATTTT	CASSSDGQPNQPQHF
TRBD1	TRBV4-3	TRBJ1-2	TGCGCCAGCAGCCGGGACAGGAACACTCCCCTCTATGGCTACACCTTC	CASSRDRNTPLYGYTF
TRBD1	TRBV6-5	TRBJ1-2	TGTGCCAGCAGTTACGGACAGGGTAGAGGCTACACCTTC	CASSYGQGRGYTF
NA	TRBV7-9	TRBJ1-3	TGTGCCAGCAGCCCCGGGAGCTCTGGAAACACCATATATTTT	CASSPGSSGNTIYF
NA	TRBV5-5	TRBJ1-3	TGTGCCAGCAGCTTAGCAGGCTCTGGAAACACCATATATTTT	CASSLAGSGNTIYF
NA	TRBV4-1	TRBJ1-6	TGCGCCAGCAGCCAAGATTCGGTCTTTGCCCCTAATTCACCCCTCCACTTT	CASSQDSVFAPNSPLHF
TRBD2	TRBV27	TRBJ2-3	TGTGCCAGCAGTTTAGAGGGACTAGCGGGGGGGCCGGATACGCAGTATTTT	CASSLEGLAGGPDTQYF
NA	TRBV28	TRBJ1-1	TGTGCCAGCAGTTTAGGTGGAGGGACTATGAACACTGAAGCTTTCTTT	CASSLGGGTMNTEAFF
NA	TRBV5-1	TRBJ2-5	TGCGCCAGCAGTCCTGGGGGGGGGCTTTACCAAGAGACCCAGTACTTC	CASSPGGGLYQETQYF
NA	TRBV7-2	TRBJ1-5	TGTGCCAGCAGCTTAGGGGCTAAGCAGCCCCAGCATTTT	CASSLGAKQPQHF
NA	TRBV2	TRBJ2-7	TGTGCCAGCAGTGGAGGGCTCTTGGGTTCCTTC	CASSGGLLGSF
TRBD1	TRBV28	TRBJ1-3	TGTGCCAGCAGTCCTCCGTATCAGGGGGGTACCATCTCTGGAAACACCATATATTTT	CASSPPYQGGTISGNTIYF
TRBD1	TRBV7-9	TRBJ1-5	TGTGCCAGCAGCTTAGGCTCTGGACAGGGGGCGAGGCAGCCCCAGCATTTT	CASSLGSGQGARQPQHF
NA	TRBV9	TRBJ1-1	TGTGCCAGCAGCCAGGGAATGAACACTGAAGCTTTCTTT	CASSQGMNTEAFF
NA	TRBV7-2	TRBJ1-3	TGTGCCAGCAGCTTATCAATAACAGGGCTCTCTGGAAACACCATATATTTT	CASSLSITGLSGNTIYF
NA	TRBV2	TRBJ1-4	TGTGCCAGCTTGATGGGGGCTAGGGAAAAACTGTTTTTT	CASLMGAREKLFF
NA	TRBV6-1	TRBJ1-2	TGTGCCAGCAGGGAGCCCTATTATGGCTACACCTTC	CASREPYYGYTF
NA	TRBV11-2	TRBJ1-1	TGTGCCAGCAGCTCCCTAGGGGCAGGAACTGAAGCTTTCTTT	CASSSLGAGTEAFF